The next 7 T cell receptor beta chains were all read from a single sample in a study of blood T cells in healthy people across ages. Primed by a sample-barcoded 5' primer and a J-beta primer mix, a second PCR proceeded for roughly 6 to 12 cycles. One entry per CDR3 protein, called by TCRdb with MiXCR from the 5' RACE reads. Here the sample spans some 1.7 million distinct CDR3 sequences, roughly 27% being singletons. Sequenced sample: blood. The receptor source for this set is a woman under 40 in good health.

This clonotype has at least ten counts. The rearrangement joins TRBV6-2 or TRBV6-3 to TRBJ2-1, with 7 bases fitting TRBD2. The CDR3 sequence is 17 residues long. V trimming: 6 bases; J trimming: 9 bases; junction bases outside the gene matches: 20. Germline V lookup: CDR1 MNHEY, CDR2 SVGEGT. The CDR3: CASRPTYSGATWGEQFF. The CDR3 DNA reads TGTGCCAGCAGACCTACATACAGCGGGGCGACATGGGGTGAGCAGTTCTTC.

The V gene is TRBV7-8, the J gene TRBJ2-1; D possibly corresponds to TRBD1 (5 bases). CDR3 length equals 16 residues. Per germline, CDR1 SGHVS and CDR2 FQNEAQ. V was pared by 1 base and J by 6 bases, with 16 bases between. CDR3 DNA sequence: TGTGCCAGCAGCTTAGAAGGCCAGGGTCGTATCAATGAGCAGTTCTTC. As protein: CASSLEGQGRINEQFF.

This clonotype was seen many times. Relative to the germline gene, one junction end is altered; a read error may explain this. The V gene is TRBV12-3 or TRBV12-4, the J gene TRBJ2-1; TRBD2 aligns across 9 bases. CDR3 size: 16 residues. This CDR3 reads CASSLNSGSSYNEQFF. The CDR3 DNA reads as TGCGCCAGCAGCTTAAATAGCGGGAGCTCCTACAATGAGCAGTTCTTC.

The V and J genes are TRBV7-9 and TRBJ2-5; TRBD1 matches 11 bases. The V and J ends lost 4 bases and 5 bases, in that order; junction bases with no gene match: 6. Germline-derived CDR1 and CDR2 are SEHNR and FQNEAQ (reference sequence). The CDR3 is made up of 15 amino acids. The CDR3 is CASSSRGQGDETQYF. The CDR3 DNA reads TGTGCCAGCAGCTCAAGGGGACAGGGGGACGAGACCCAGTACTTC.

This clonotype was seen at least ten times. The chain couples TRBV20-1 to TRBJ1-4, with TRBD1 as a possible D gene (6 bases). The CDR3 has 13 amino acids. V gave up 6 bases and J gave up 5 bases, with 13 bases separating them. CDR1 and CDR2 (germline): DFQATT, SNEGSKA (reference sequence). This CDR3 is CSAVGQGNEKLFF. In nucleotides, the CDR3 is TGCAGTGCGGTTGGGCAGGGGAATGAAAAACTGTTTTTT.

This clonotype was detected only once. Relative to the germline gene, one junction end is altered; a read error may explain this. The chain recombines TRBV7-6 with TRBJ2-1; perhaps TRBD1 as D (6 bases). Germline assignment: CDR1 SGHVS and CDR2 FNYEAQ. CDR3 length: 14 residues. This CDR3 reads CASSFQGPYSEQFF. As DNA, the CDR3 is TGTGCCAGTAGCTTCCAGGGGCCCTACAGTGAGCAGTTCTTC.

As concerns this clonotype: This may stem from a read error, because a much larger clone lies one nucleotide away. V usage is TRBV12-3 or TRBV12-4 and J usage is TRBJ2-1; 7 bases are a match to TRBD1. The CDR3 length is 14 residues. The junction had 15 bases not matched to a gene; V was cut back by 6 bases and J by 13 bases. The DNA for the CDR3 is TGTGCCAGCAGGTCTGACAGGGTCCAAGAGACCCAGTTCTTC. Protein product: CASRSDRVQETQFF.